This is a list of T cell receptor beta chains from one sample in a study of blood T cell repertoires in COVID-19. Sequencing was performed with immunoSEQ multiplex PCR; in TCRdb, only in-frame clones are kept and a portion is missing. The profile covers around 250,000 clones, with more than 65% appearing a single time and approximately 4.4% taken by the ten largest. The sample comprised peripheral blood. These TCRs come from a man over 45 with active or convalescent COVID-19. Each CDR3 is given with its conserved first and last residue. A D gene is named only where the DNA matches it firmly. For some rows the clone size is stated as once, few or many, or as a class when expanded; others skip it.

V,size,D,J,DNA,CDR3
TRBV25-1,.,TRBD1,TRBJ1-2,TGTGCCAGCAGTGATCCCGGACAGGGCAACTTATATGGCTACACCTTC,CASSDPGQGNLYGYTF
TRBV7-3,once,.,TRBJ1-1,TGTGCCAGCAGCCCCAGCTCCAGGGCTGAAGCTTTCTTT,CASSPSSRAEAFF
TRBV15,.,.,TRBJ1-5,TGTGCCACCAGCAGATTCAGGGTCCAGCCCCAGCATTTT,CATSRFRVQPQHF
TRBV19,few,.,TRBJ2-1,TGTGCCAGTAGTCCACACCCAGACAGTTACAATGAGCAGTTCTTC,CASSPHPDSYNEQFF
TRBV7-9,.,TRBD2,TRBJ2-5,TGTGCCAGCAGCTCTCCTTGGGGTAGCGGGGGCCAAGAGACCCAGTACTTC,CASSSPWGSGGQETQYF
TRBV30,.,.,TRBJ2-5,TGTGCCTGGAGTGTTTTCGGCCAGGGAAAGACCCAGTACTTC,CAWSVFGQGKTQYF
TRBV30,.,.,TRBJ1-5,TGTGCCTGGAGTCAGGGCAAAGATCAGCCCCAGCATTTT,CAWSQGKDQPQHF
TRBV19,.,.,TRBJ1-2,TGTGCCAGTAGTATAAGGGCGGGCGGCTACACCTTC,CASSIRAGGYTF
TRBV7-2,few,.,TRBJ1-3,TGTGCCAGCAGTCCCCCTACAGGGTTAGGAAACACCATATATTTT,CASSPPTGLGNTIYF
TRBV7-9,.,.,TRBJ2-6,TGTGCCAGCAGCGGTCGACAGAGCTCTGGGGCCAACGTCCTGACTTTC,CASSGRQSSGANVLTF
TRBV11-2,.,TRBD1,TRBJ1-3,TGTGCCAGCAGCTTAATAGCCTCAACAGGGGGGCGTGGAAACACCATATATTTT,CASSLIASTGGRGNTIYF
TRBV7-9,.,TRBD2,TRBJ2-4,TGTGCCAGCAGCTTCTGGGGAGGGAACATTCAGTACTTC,CASSFWGGNIQYF
TRBV7-6,.,.,TRBJ1-6,TGTGCCAGCAGCTTGCGGGAGGGTTCACCCCTCCACTTT,CASSLREGSPLHF
TRBV4-2,few,.,TRBJ1-5,TGTGCCAGCAGCCAAGAGGGGCAGGGGCCGGGCAATCAGCCCCAGCATTTT,CASSQEGQGPGNQPQHF
TRBV10-1,.,TRBD1,TRBJ1-2,TGCGCCAGCAGGGCACCTAAGGGACAGCGCGACTATGGCTACACCTTC,CASRAPKGQRDYGYTF
TRBV25-1,.,TRBD1,TRBJ1-2,TGTGCCATACAGGGGGAGAAGGGAGGCTACACCTTC,CAIQGEKGGYTF
TRBV7-8,once,TRBD1,TRBJ1-6,TGTGCCAGCAGCTGGGACAGGGTTAATTCACCCCTCCACTTT,CASSWDRVNSPLHF
TRBV4-2,.,TRBD2,TRBJ2-2,TGTGCCAGCAGCCAGGGACTAGCGGGGGGCGTTGGGACCGGGGAGCTGTTTTTT,CASSQGLAGGVGTGELFF
TRBV13,.,.,TRBJ2-7,TGTGCCAGCAGTCAACTAGAGACAGGCTACTACGAGCAGTACTTC,CASSQLETGYYEQYF
TRBV28,.,TRBD1,TRBJ2-7,TGTGCCAGCAGTCCGCGGACAGGGATTCACTACGAGCAGTACTTC,CASSPRTGIHYEQYF
TRBV7-8,.,TRBD2,TRBJ2-1,TGTGCCAGCAGCTTAGCGGGCGGGGGATGGAATGAGCAGTTCTTC,CASSLAGGGWNEQFF
TRBV3-1/TRBV3-2,.,.,TRBJ2-5,TGTGCCAGCAGCCAAGTAGCTCCGGGACAACAAGAGACCCAGTACTTC,CASSQVAPGQQETQYF
TRBV28,.,TRBD1,TRBJ1-6,TGTGCCAGCAGGTTACCTGGGACAGCTTATAATTCACCCCTCCACTTT,CASRLPGTAYNSPLHF
TRBV29-1,.,.,TRBJ2-5,TGCAGCGCCGCCCCGGGGAAAGAGACCCAGTACTTC,CSAAPGKETQYF
TRBV6-6,.,TRBD1,TRBJ2-2,TGTGCCAGCAGTTATCCCGGGACAGGGATTGCCGGGGAGCTGTTTTTT,CASSYPGTGIAGELFF
TRBV7-9,many,.,TRBJ1-1,TGTGCCAGCAGCTTAGCGCTAGGTGAAGGCACTGAAGCTTTCTTT,CASSLALGEGTEAFF
TRBV7-9,.,TRBD1,TRBJ2-7,TGTGCCAGCAGCTCCCCGGGTCAGGGGGCCCTCTCCTACGAGCAGTACTTC,CASSSPGQGALSYEQYF
TRBV7-8,.,.,TRBJ2-2,TGTGCCAGCAGCCCCGGGTTCGGGGAGCTGTTTTTT,CASSPGFGELFF
TRBV11-2,.,.,TRBJ2-7,TGTGCCAGCAGCTTCACGGGGGTGTCTCGGGAGCAGTACTTC,CASSFTGVSREQYF